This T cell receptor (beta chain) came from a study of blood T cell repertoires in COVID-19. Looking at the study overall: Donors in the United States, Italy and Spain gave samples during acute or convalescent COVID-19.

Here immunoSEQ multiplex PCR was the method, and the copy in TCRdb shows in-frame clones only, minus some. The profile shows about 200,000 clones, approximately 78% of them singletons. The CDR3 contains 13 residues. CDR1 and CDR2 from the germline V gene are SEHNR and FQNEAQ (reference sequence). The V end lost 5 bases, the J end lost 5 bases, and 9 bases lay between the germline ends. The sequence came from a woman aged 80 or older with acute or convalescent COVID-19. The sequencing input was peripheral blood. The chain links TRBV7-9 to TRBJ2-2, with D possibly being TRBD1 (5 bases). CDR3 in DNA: TGTGCCAGCAGCGCAGGGTTAACCGGGGAGCTGTTTTTT. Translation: CASSAGLTGELFF.